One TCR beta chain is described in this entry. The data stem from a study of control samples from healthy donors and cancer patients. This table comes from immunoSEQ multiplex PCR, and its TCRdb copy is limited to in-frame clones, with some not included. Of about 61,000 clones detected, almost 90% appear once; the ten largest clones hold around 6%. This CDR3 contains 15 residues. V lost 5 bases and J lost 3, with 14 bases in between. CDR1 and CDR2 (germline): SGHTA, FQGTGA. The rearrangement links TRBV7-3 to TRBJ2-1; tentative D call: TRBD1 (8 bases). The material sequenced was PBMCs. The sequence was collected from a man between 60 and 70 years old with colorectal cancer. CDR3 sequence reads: CASSPGGGGYNEQFF. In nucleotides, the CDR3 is TGTGCCAGCAGCCCAGGGGGCGGGGGCTACAATGAGCAGTTCTTC. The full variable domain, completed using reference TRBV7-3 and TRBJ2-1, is GAGVSQTPSNKVTEKGKYVELRCDPISGHTALYWYRQSLGQGPEFLIYFQGTGAADDSGLPNDRFFAVRPEGSVSTLKIQRTERGDSAVYLCASSPGGGGYNEQFFGPGTRLTVL.